This is a list of T cell receptor beta chains from one sample in a study of blood T cell repertoires in COVID-19. Produced via immunoSEQ multiplex PCR; TCRdb's table is partial and in-frame only. The sample comprises 310,000 or so clones, 70% to 90% of which are singletons, and approximately 2.2% rests with the top ten. The sequenced sample consisted of peripheral blood. Every receptor here comes from a woman in her twenties or thirties who had recovered from COVID-19. The CDR3 runs from the conserved cysteine through the conserved F or W. The order of the fields is CDR3 DNA, CDR3 protein, D gene, clone size, V gene, J gene. A D gene is named only where the DNA matches it firmly. A clone size is listed for some rows: how often the clone was seen (once, few, many), or a class if it is expanded.

CDR3 DNA: TGTGCCAGCAGCTTCTCGACTAAAAGCTCCTACAATGAGCAGTTCTTC
CDR3 protein: CASSFSTKSSYNEQFF
D gene: .
clone size: .
V gene: TRBV5-5
J gene: TRBJ2-1

CDR3 DNA: TGTGCCAGCAGCTTGGACGTCCCGGGACTAGCGGGAGGGGAAGAGACCCAGTACTTC
CDR3 protein: CASSLDVPGLAGGEETQYF
D gene: TRBD2
clone size: .
V gene: TRBV7-2
J gene: TRBJ2-5

CDR3 DNA: TGTGCCAGCAGTTTGGGGGTAGCGGGATCCGGGGAGCTGTTTTTT
CDR3 protein: CASSLGVAGSGELFF
D gene: TRBD2
clone size: .
V gene: TRBV28
J gene: TRBJ2-2

CDR3 DNA: TGCGCCAGCAGCTTTCGAGACGAGCAGTACTTC
CDR3 protein: CASSFRDEQYF
D gene: .
clone size: .
V gene: TRBV5-1
J gene: TRBJ2-7

CDR3 DNA: TGTGCCAGCAGTTACGACAGGGGAGAATACGAGCAGTACTTC
CDR3 protein: CASSYDRGEYEQYF
D gene: TRBD1
clone size: .
V gene: TRBV6-2/TRBV6-3
J gene: TRBJ2-7

CDR3 DNA: TGCGCCAGCAGGGCCGGGACAGGTGCCACAGATACGCAGTATTTT
CDR3 protein: CASRAGTGATDTQYF
D gene: TRBD1
clone size: few
V gene: TRBV5-1
J gene: TRBJ2-3

CDR3 DNA: TGTGCCAGCAGCTTGGCAACAGAGTGGGACACCGGGGAGCTGTTTTTT
CDR3 protein: CASSLATEWDTGELFF
D gene: .
clone size: .
V gene: TRBV5-6
J gene: TRBJ2-2

CDR3 DNA: TGTGCCAGCAGTGACGATCGGCGCGGGACCCAGTACTTC
CDR3 protein: CASSDDRRGTQYF
D gene: .
clone size: .
V gene: TRBV6-4
J gene: TRBJ2-5

CDR3 DNA: TGCGCCAGCAGCTCCAATAGCGGCTCTGGGGAGCTGTTTTTT
CDR3 protein: CASSSNSGSGELFF
D gene: .
clone size: .
V gene: TRBV5-1
J gene: TRBJ2-2

CDR3 DNA: TGTGCCAGTAGTACCCAGACAGGGGCGAACTATGGCTACACCTTC
CDR3 protein: CASSTQTGANYGYTF
D gene: TRBD1
clone size: .
V gene: TRBV19
J gene: TRBJ1-2

CDR3 DNA: TGTGCCAGTAGTATTAGGTCGAGGTCGGGCAATCAGCCCCAGCATTTT
CDR3 protein: CASSIRSRSGNQPQHF
D gene: .
clone size: .
V gene: TRBV19
J gene: TRBJ1-5

CDR3 DNA: TGTGCCAGCAGCCAAGGAGCGGCCCGTCGCGTTGCGACAGATACGCAGTATTTT
CDR3 protein: CASSQGAARRVATDTQYF
D gene: .
clone size: .
V gene: TRBV3-1/TRBV3-2
J gene: TRBJ2-3

CDR3 DNA: TGTGCCAGCAGTTTAAACAGGGCTAGCCCCTCCGCAGATACGCAGTATTTT
CDR3 protein: CASSLNRASPSADTQYF
D gene: .
clone size: .
V gene: TRBV27
J gene: TRBJ2-3

CDR3 DNA: TGCAGCGTTTCCGGACAGGCAACTAATGAAAAACTGTTTTTT
CDR3 protein: CSVSGQATNEKLFF
D gene: TRBD1
clone size: .
V gene: TRBV29-1
J gene: TRBJ1-4

CDR3 DNA: TGTGCCAGCAGTCCGGTTAACTACGAGCAGTACTTC
CDR3 protein: CASSPVNYEQYF
D gene: .
clone size: .
V gene: TRBV28
J gene: TRBJ2-7

CDR3 DNA: TGTGCCAGCAGCCTGGGCTGGGACAGATCCTACGAGCAGTACTTC
CDR3 protein: CASSLGWDRSYEQYF
D gene: TRBD1
clone size: .
V gene: TRBV5-8
J gene: TRBJ2-7

CDR3 DNA: TGTGCCAGCAGTTTAATACCGGGGGAGCGGGGCAGTGAGCAGTTCTTC
CDR3 protein: CASSLIPGERGSEQFF
D gene: TRBD2
clone size: .
V gene: TRBV27
J gene: TRBJ2-1

CDR3 DNA: TGTGCCAGCAGCCGATCGGGGAGCTCCTACGAGCAGTACTTC
CDR3 protein: CASSRSGSSYEQYF
D gene: .
clone size: once
V gene: TRBV27
J gene: TRBJ2-7

CDR3 DNA: TGTGCCAGCAGCTTTGTGGGCCGCCGGGATCATTCACCCCTCCACTTT
CDR3 protein: CASSFVGRRDHSPLHF
D gene: .
clone size: .
V gene: TRBV5-6
J gene: TRBJ1-6

CDR3 DNA: TGTGCCAGTAGTATGGGGGCGGGCGGTACACGGAATGAGCAGTTCTTC
CDR3 protein: CASSMGAGGTRNEQFF
D gene: .
clone size: once
V gene: TRBV19
J gene: TRBJ2-1

CDR3 DNA: TGTGCCAGCAGAAGGTCGACAGTTACTAATGAAAAACTGTTTTTT
CDR3 protein: CASRRSTVTNEKLFF
D gene: .
clone size: .
V gene: TRBV28
J gene: TRBJ1-4

CDR3 DNA: TGCAGCGTCAGAGGGCTAGCGGGAGGGGTCGGGGAGCTGTTTTTT
CDR3 protein: CSVRGLAGGVGELFF
D gene: TRBD2
clone size: .
V gene: TRBV29-1
J gene: TRBJ2-2

CDR3 DNA: TGTGCCAGCAGCCAGGGCGGGAGGGGGTCAACGGACGAGCAGTACTTC
CDR3 protein: CASSQGGRGSTDEQYF
D gene: TRBD2
clone size: .
V gene: TRBV14
J gene: TRBJ2-7

CDR3 DNA: TGCGCCAGCAGCTTGTGGGCCCTTACATCTGGGGCCAACGTCCTGACTTTC
CDR3 protein: CASSLWALTSGANVLTF
D gene: .
clone size: .
V gene: TRBV5-1
J gene: TRBJ2-6

CDR3 DNA: TGTGCCTGGAGTCCCGCGGACAGGGACGACGAGCAGTACTTC
CDR3 protein: CAWSPADRDDEQYF
D gene: TRBD1
clone size: once
V gene: TRBV30
J gene: TRBJ2-7

CDR3 DNA: TGTGCCAGCAGCTTAGGAGTGGCTAGCCAAGATTACACAGATACGCAGTATTTT
CDR3 protein: CASSLGVASQDYTDTQYF
D gene: .
clone size: once
V gene: TRBV7-9
J gene: TRBJ2-3

CDR3 DNA: TGTGCCAGCAGTGAAAGGAGGGGTGAGGAAAAACTGTTTTTT
CDR3 protein: CASSERRGEEKLFF
D gene: .
clone size: .
V gene: TRBV2
J gene: TRBJ1-4

CDR3 DNA: TGCGCCAGCAGCTTGTCTCCAGGACAGGAGGACGAGCAGTACTTC
CDR3 protein: CASSLSPGQEDEQYF
D gene: TRBD1
clone size: .
V gene: TRBV5-1
J gene: TRBJ2-7

CDR3 DNA: TGTGCCAGCAGCACGGGACAGGGGGGAGATACGCAGTATTTT
CDR3 protein: CASSTGQGGDTQYF
D gene: TRBD1
clone size: .
V gene: TRBV5-6
J gene: TRBJ2-3

CDR3 DNA: TGTGCCAGCAGCGCCTCACAGGGGCCGAACACTGAAGCTTTCTTT
CDR3 protein: CASSASQGPNTEAFF
D gene: TRBD1
clone size: .
V gene: TRBV5-4
J gene: TRBJ1-1

CDR3 DNA: TGTGCCAGCAGTTACACGGGGACTAGCTCTTTTGAGCAGTTCTTC
CDR3 protein: CASSYTGTSSFEQFF
D gene: TRBD2
clone size: .
V gene: TRBV6-2/TRBV6-3
J gene: TRBJ2-1

CDR3 DNA: TGTGCCAGCAGGCGGGGGCCCTCCACTGGGGCCAACGTCCTGACTTTC
CDR3 protein: CASRRGPSTGANVLTF
D gene: .
clone size: .
V gene: TRBV5-4
J gene: TRBJ2-6

CDR3 DNA: TGTGCCAGCAGGCGTAGCTCCATCGGTCTCACCTTCTTC
CDR3 protein: CASRRSSIGLTFF
D gene: .
clone size: .
V gene: TRBV21-1
J gene: TRBJ2-1

CDR3 DNA: TGTGCCAGCAGTCCGGACTTGGGCGGGGAGCTGTTTTTT
CDR3 protein: CASSPDLGGELFF
D gene: .
clone size: .
V gene: TRBV12-3/TRBV12-4
J gene: TRBJ2-2

CDR3 DNA: TGTGCCAGCAGTTACTTTGGTAGCGGCACAGATACGCAGTATTTT
CDR3 protein: CASSYFGSGTDTQYF
D gene: .
clone size: .
V gene: TRBV6-5
J gene: TRBJ2-3

CDR3 DNA: TGTGCCAGTAGTATACTAGCGGGGGACTACGAGCAGTACTTC
CDR3 protein: CASSILAGDYEQYF
D gene: TRBD2
clone size: .
V gene: TRBV19
J gene: TRBJ2-7

CDR3 DNA: TGTGCCACCCTGAGCTGGAGGGTCTACGAGCAGTACTTC
CDR3 protein: CATLSWRVYEQYF
D gene: .
clone size: .
V gene: TRBV11-3
J gene: TRBJ2-7